This record covers a single TCR beta chain. Authors' analysis steps: Quantification of nucleated cells was approximated via reference gene primer amplification. Produced via immunoSEQ multiplex PCR; TCRdb's table is partial and in-frame only. Clonal size and the V and J genes are those of that table, whereas D and trimming came from the DNA. The repertoire consists of more than 250,000 clones, with about 83% occurring once and the leading ten covering around 1.5%. This entry comes from a study of blood T cell repertoires in COVID-19. Study background: Sites in the United States, Italy and Spain provided acute and convalescent COVID-19 samples. PBMCs, B-cell-depleted T cells, or T cells provided the cDNA or gDNA that made up the material.

CDR1 is MDHEN, CDR2 SYDVKM, per germline. The V and J ends lost 6 bases and 1 base respectively, with 13 bases between them. This CDR3 is 14 amino acids long. Input material: peripheral blood. The chain recombines TRBV28 with TRBJ2-7; D might be TRBD1 (6 bases). This clonotype was obtained from a woman in her forties or fifties with acute or convalescent COVID-19. The DNA of the CDR3 is TGTGCCAGCAGCCCCGGGACATTGTCCTACGAGCAGTACTTC. Protein product: CASSPGTLSYEQYF.